This record covers a single T cell receptor (beta chain). The data derive from a study of blood T cell repertoires in COVID-19. Study information: Specimens from acute and convalescent COVID-19 originated in the United States, Italy and Spain. Sources were T cells, B-cell-depleted T cells, or PBMCs; the material itself was cDNA or gDNA.

In the authors' workflow: Reference gene primer amplification gave nucleated cell count estimates. Profiling relied on immunoSEQ multiplex PCR, and the TCRdb table lists in-frame clones only, not all of them. The V and J calls and clone size are taken from that table; D and trimming were inferred from the DNA. The sample shows about 160,000 clones, approximately 84% of them seen only once. CDR3 length equals 13 residues. From germline, CDR1 is SGHTS and CDR2 YDEGEE. Trimming left V 6 bases short and J 3 bases short, with 12 bases between. This sequence originates from a man between 18 and 35 years old with active or convalescent COVID-19. The chain joins TRBV5-8 to TRBJ1-2; D not resolved. The sequenced sample consisted of peripheral blood. The CDR3 region has the DNA TGTGCCAGCACCCGGTCCTCTTACTATGGCTACACCTTC. It specifies CASTRSSYYGYTF.